This is a list of T cell receptor beta chains from one sample in a study of CD8 T cells in ankylosing spondylitis. TCRdb used MiXCR to reprocess the 5' RACE reads, holding one entry per CDR3 protein. The sample shows 150,000 to 200,000 distinct CDR3 sequences, around 13% of them seen only once. Sequenced sample: blood, either unsorted or a sorted T cell fraction (not recorded which). The receptors were gathered from a male donor with ankylosing spondylitis or in good health (not recorded which). CDR3s include the opening cysteine and the closing phenylalanine or tryptophan. Fields, in order: V gene, D gene, clone size, J gene, CDR3 protein, CDR3 DNA. The D gene is left open where the match is weak. Some rows have no size entry. The others give once, few or many, or a class for an expanded clone.

TRBV5-1	TRBD1	NA	TRBJ1-6	CASSSGQGDNSPLHF	TGCGCCAGCAGTTCTGGACAGGGGGACAATTCACCCCTCCACTTT
TRBV12-3/TRBV12-4	NA	many	TRBJ1-1	CASSSRRSEAFF	TGTGCCAGCAGTTCCAGACGTTCTGAAGCTTTCTTT
TRBV9	NA	few	TRBJ2-1	CASSVAAGSSYNEQFF	TGTGCCAGCAGCGTAGCGGCAGGCAGTTCCTACAATGAGCAGTTCTTC
TRBV20-1	NA	many	TRBJ2-3	CSADRDTLGPDTQYF	TGCAGTGCGGATCGGGACACCCTAGGGCCAGATACGCAGTATTTT
TRBV3-1	NA	few	TRBJ1-2	CASSQGGETNYGYTF	TGTGCCAGCAGCCAAGGAGGGGAAACTAACTATGGCTACACCTTC
TRBV7-2	NA	NA	TRBJ2-1	CASTPLALKGYEQFF	TGTGCCAGCACCCCACTAGCTTTAAAGGGATATGAGCAGTTCTTC
TRBV4-1	NA	few	TRBJ2-2	CASSQDPIDPTREGGELFF	TGCGCCAGCAGCCAAGACCCTATCGACCCAACCCGCGAAGGCGGGGAGCTGTTTTTT
TRBV12-3/TRBV12-4	NA	few	TRBJ2-7	CASSFYLGGPDYEQYF	TGTGCCAGCAGTTTTTATTTGGGGGGGCCCGACTACGAGCAGTACTTC
TRBV5-1	TRBD1	NA	TRBJ2-1	CASSIRQGVRNEQFF	TGCGCCAGCAGCATTCGACAGGGGGTGAGGAATGAGCAGTTCTTC
TRBV30	TRBD2	few	TRBJ2-1	CASSLTSGIDEQFF	TGTGCCTCAAGCCTAACTAGCGGGATCGATGAGCAGTTCTTC
TRBV4-1	NA	NA	TRBJ2-7	CASSSRPGTSYEQYF	TGCGCCAGCAGCTCGCGTCCCGGGACCTCCTACGAGCAGTACTTC
TRBV7-6	NA	few	TRBJ1-1	CASSLQKNTEAFF	TGTGCCAGCAGCTTACAAAAGAACACTGAAGCTTTCTTT
TRBV25-1	TRBD2	few	TRBJ2-1	CASSALAGGAYNEQFF	TGTGCCAGCAGTGCTTTAGCGGGAGGGGCCTACAATGAGCAGTTCTTC
TRBV11-2	NA	NA	TRBJ2-1	CASSLESGQYNEQFF	TGTGCCAGCAGCTTAGAATCTGGACAGTACAATGAGCAGTTCTTC
TRBV27	NA	few	TRBJ2-2	CASSREGYDTGELFF	TGTGCCAGCAGCCGAGAAGGTTACGACACCGGGGAGCTGTTTTTT
TRBV10-3	NA	NA	TRBJ2-1	CAISDGSYNEQFF	TGTGCCATCAGTGACGGGTCCTACAATGAGCAGTTCTTC
TRBV2	NA	NA	TRBJ2-1	CASSEDWNEQFF	TGTGCCAGCAGTGAAGACTGGAATGAGCAGTTCTTC
TRBV5-1	NA	NA	TRBJ2-7	CASSFDRAYYEQYF	TGCGCCAGCAGCTTCGACCGGGCATACTACGAGCAGTACTTC
TRBV7-9	TRBD2	NA	TRBJ2-5	CASSLPGLEVRETQYF	TGTGCCAGCAGCTTGCCGGGACTAGAGGTGCGAGAGACCCAGTACTTC
TRBV27	TRBD2	few	TRBJ2-4	CASGGIAGVFGRGIQYF	TGTGCCAGCGGGGGAATAGCGGGAGTATTTGGGAGGGGCATTCAGTACTTC
TRBV6-1	TRBD2	few	TRBJ2-5	CASSILAGGPGTQYF	TGTGCCAGCAGTATTCTAGCGGGAGGACCGGGGACCCAGTACTTC
TRBV7-9	NA	NA	TRBJ2-5	CASSSPQSAETQYF	TGTGCCAGCAGCTCACCCCAAAGCGCAGAGACCCAGTACTTC
TRBV6-5	NA	NA	TRBJ1-1	CASSYNGGKNTEAFF	TGTGCCAGCAGTTATAACGGCGGTAAGAACACTGAAGCTTTCTTT
TRBV4-2	TRBD1	few	TRBJ1-2	CASSQAGQGNYGYTF	TGTGCCAGCAGCCAAGCCGGACAGGGGAACTATGGCTACACCTTC
TRBV29-1	TRBD1	many	TRBJ2-7	CSVDPSGGGDEQYF	TGCAGCGTTGACCCTTCAGGGGGCGGCGACGAGCAGTACTTC
TRBV19	NA	once	TRBJ2-7	CASSIGFPSYEQYF	TGTGCCAGTAGTATTGGGTTCCCCTCCTACGAGCAGTACTTC
TRBV20-1	NA	NA	TRBJ2-1	CSAQGVRGPSYNEQFF	TGCAGTGCCCAAGGGGTTCGGGGGCCCTCCTACAATGAGCAGTTCTTC
TRBV6-1	TRBD1	few	TRBJ2-7	CASSAGTGGEQYF	TGTGCCAGCAGTGCCGGGACAGGGGGCGAGCAGTACTTC
TRBV5-1	TRBD1	NA	TRBJ1-1	CASSFRQGNTEAFF	TGCGCCAGCAGCTTCAGACAGGGTAACACTGAAGCTTTCTTT
TRBV7-9	TRBD2	few	TRBJ2-2	CASSLAPLVAGTGELFF	TGTGCCAGCAGCTTGGCCCCTCTAGTAGCGGGTACCGGGGAGCTGTTTTTT
TRBV29-1	NA	few	TRBJ2-7	CSVEREGTGRGSDHEQYF	TGCAGCGTTGAACGGGAGGGGACAGGGAGGGGCTCCGACCACGAGCAGTACTTC
TRBV6-2/TRBV6-3	NA	few	TRBJ2-7	CASSYGYRALF	TGTGCCAGCAGTTACGGGTACAGGGCCCTCTTC
TRBV20-1	NA	few	TRBJ1-1	CSAMRGTEAFF	TGCAGTGCTATGCGAGGGACTGAAGCTTTCTTT
TRBV12-3/TRBV12-4	NA	few	TRBJ1-3	CASSQGFGNTIYF	TGTGCCAGCAGTCAGGGCTTTGGAAACACCATATATTTT
TRBV11-2	NA	NA	TRBJ2-7	CASSLEGHLRSSYEQYF	TGTGCCAGCAGCTTAGAGGGTCACCTTCGCTCCTCCTACGAGCAGTACTTC
TRBV27	NA	few	TRBJ1-1	CASSRDGITEAFF	TGTGCCAGCAGTCGCGACGGGATAACTGAAGCTTTCTTT
TRBV14	NA	few	TRBJ1-2	CASSQDPASHYGYTF	TGTGCCAGCAGCCAAGATCCGGCAAGCCACTATGGCTACACCTTC
TRBV13	TRBD1	NA	TRBJ2-1	CASSLWTGSSYNEQFF	TGTGCCAGCAGCCTCTGGACAGGGAGCTCCTACAATGAGCAGTTCTTC
TRBV3-1	NA	few	TRBJ1-1	CASSQDEPDRNTEAFF	TGTGCCAGCAGCCAAGATGAACCGGATAGGAACACTGAAGCTTTCTTT
TRBV20-1	NA	NA	TRBJ2-7	CSASPPEQAYEQYF	TGCAGTGCTAGCCCCCCGGAACAGGCCTACGAGCAGTACTTC
TRBV3-1	NA	NA	TRBJ2-7	CASSQDGQFKNEQYF	TGTGCCAGCAGCCAAGATGGGCAGTTTAAGAACGAGCAGTACTTC
TRBV6-1	NA	NA	TRBJ2-1	CASLSTAAESYNEQFF	TGTGCCAGCCTCTCGACCGCGGCGGAATCCTACAATGAGCAGTTCTTC
TRBV11-2	TRBD1	few	TRBJ2-7	CASSYGQGWYEQYF	TGTGCCAGCAGCTACGGACAGGGGTGGTACGAGCAGTACTTC
TRBV3-1	TRBD2	NA	TRBJ2-1	CASSFGLAGGYNEQFF	TGTGCCAGCAGCTTCGGACTAGCGGGAGGGTACAATGAGCAGTTCTTC
TRBV5-1	TRBD2	few	TRBJ2-1	CASSLDLAGSLGNEQFF	TGCGCCAGCAGCTTGGACCTAGCGGGATCCCTCGGAAATGAGCAGTTCTTC
TRBV7-9	NA	few	TRBJ2-6	CASSSEGPGANVLTF	TGTGCCAGCAGCTCAGAAGGCCCTGGGGCCAACGTCCTGACTTTC
TRBV6-2/TRBV6-3	NA	few	TRBJ1-5	CASSYQGSQPQHF	TGTGCCAGCAGTTACCAGGGCAGTCAGCCCCAGCATTTT
TRBV6-1	TRBD2	few	TRBJ2-3	CARASGGDSDTQYF	TGTGCCAGGGCTAGCGGGGGGGATTCAGATACGCAGTATTTT
TRBV29-1	TRBD1	many	TRBJ2-2	CSVEGTGSGELFF	TGCAGCGTTGAAGGGACAGGGTCCGGGGAGCTGTTTTTT
TRBV4-1	NA	few	TRBJ2-3	CASSPQRGAGDTQYF	TGCGCCAGCAGCCCTCAAAGGGGGGCTGGGGATACGCAGTATTTT